Listed below are T cell receptor beta chains from one sample, sequenced in a study of blood T cell repertoires in COVID-19. Measured with immunoSEQ multiplex PCR; TCRdb has only the in-frame clones, and not every one. Of around 160,000 clones listed, about 89% are singletons. The material sequenced was peripheral blood. The receptor source for this set is an elderly man with acute or convalescent COVID-19. Both conserved end residues are part of each CDR3. The D gene is left open where the match is weak. Clone size is shown for a subset of rows, as once, few, many or a class of expanded clone.

J gene	D gene	V gene	clone size	CDR3 DNA	CDR3 protein
TRBJ2-3	-	TRBV5-1	few	TGCGCCAGCACGCATGGTACAGGGCCAGGAGATACGCAGTATTTT	CASTHGTGPGDTQYF
TRBJ2-2	-	TRBV7-3	once	TGTGCCAGCAGCTTCCTCGACCCCGAACACCGGGGAGCTGTTTTT	CASSFLDPEHRGAVF
TRBJ2-2	-	TRBV18	-	TGTGCCAGCTCACCACCGGTGTACCAGGGGAACACCGGGGAGCTGTTTTTT	CASSPPVYQGNTGELFF
TRBJ2-1	-	TRBV29-1	-	TGCAGCGTTGACAAGGACAACTACAATGAGCAGTTCTTC	CSVDKDNYNEQFF
TRBJ2-1	TRBD2	TRBV29-1	-	TGCAGCGTTGAGGTGGGGCGGGGGAGCTCCTACAATGAGCAGTTCTTC	CSVEVGRGSSYNEQFF
TRBJ2-4	-	TRBV28	-	TGTGCCAGCAGTACCCCTGGGGTTAGACAGAAAAACATTCAGTACTTC	CASSTPGVRQKNIQYF
TRBJ1-2	TRBD1	TRBV11-2	-	TGTGCCAGCAGCTCGAACCGACAGGGAAGAGAGTATGGCTACACCTTC	CASSSNRQGREYGYTF
TRBJ1-1	-	TRBV3-1/TRBV3-2	-	TGTGCCAGCAGCCGACCTCAAGGGGCTGAAGCTTTCTTT	CASSRPQGAEAFF
TRBJ1-1	-	TRBV3-1/TRBV3-2	-	TGTGCCAGCAGCCAAGGGCTGTCCACTGAAGCTTTCTTT	CASSQGLSTEAFF
TRBJ2-7	-	TRBV30	-	TGTGCCTGGGGTGGACAACTACTGTCAGGTCGCGAGCAGTACTTC	CAWGGQLLSGREQYF
TRBJ1-5	-	TRBV18	few	TGTGCCAGCTCGCGAACGGGAGATCGGCCCCAGCATTTT	CASSRTGDRPQHF
TRBJ1-6	-	TRBV28	-	TGTGCCACCCGGGACTCAAATTCACCCCTCCACTTT	CATRDSNSPLHF
TRBJ1-1	TRBD1	TRBV5-5	-	TGTGCCAGCAGCTTCGCGGACAGGACCAACACTGAAGCTTTCTTT	CASSFADRTNTEAFF
TRBJ2-2	TRBD2	TRBV7-9	few	TGTGCCAGCAGTACGGGGAGGGGCGTCGGGGAGCTGTTTTTT	CASSTGRGVGELFF
TRBJ2-7	-	TRBV19	-	TGTGCCACTACAGGTTCTGGGCCCCACTACGAGCAGTACTTC	CATTGSGPHYEQYF
TRBJ2-5	TRBD2	TRBV7-9	-	TGTGCCAGCAGCTTAGTCCTAGCGGTCCCAGAGACCCAGTACTTC	CASSLVLAVPETQYF
TRBJ2-1	TRBD2	TRBV6-5	-	TGTGCCAGCAGTCCTAGCGGGATAAATGAGCAGTTCTTC	CASSPSGINEQFF
TRBJ2-2	-	TRBV9	few	TGTGCCAGCACCCCCAGCGGGTACACCGGGGAGCTGTTTTTT	CASTPSGYTGELFF